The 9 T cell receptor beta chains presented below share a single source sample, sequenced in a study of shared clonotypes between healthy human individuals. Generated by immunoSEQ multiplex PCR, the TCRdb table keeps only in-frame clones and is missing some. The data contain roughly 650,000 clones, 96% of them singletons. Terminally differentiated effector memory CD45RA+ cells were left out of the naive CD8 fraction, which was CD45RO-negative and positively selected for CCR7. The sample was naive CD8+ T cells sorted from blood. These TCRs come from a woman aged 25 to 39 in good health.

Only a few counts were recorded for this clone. CDR3 sequence (DNA): TGTGCCAGCAGCCTTTCAGAAAGAGTAGACACTGAAGCTTTCTTT. The encoded protein is CASSLSERVDTEAFF. The chain recombines TRBV7-9 with TRBJ1-1; D unclear. V was trimmed by 5 bases and J by 3 bases, leaving 16 bases between them. The CDR3 has 15 amino acids. Germline CDR1 SEHNR, CDR2 FQNEAQ (reference sequence).

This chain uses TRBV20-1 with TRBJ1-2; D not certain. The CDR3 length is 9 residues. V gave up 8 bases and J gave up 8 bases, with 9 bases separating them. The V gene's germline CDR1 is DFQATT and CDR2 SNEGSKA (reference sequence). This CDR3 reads CSSLEGYTF. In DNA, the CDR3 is TGCAGTTCGTTGGAAGGCTACACCTTC.

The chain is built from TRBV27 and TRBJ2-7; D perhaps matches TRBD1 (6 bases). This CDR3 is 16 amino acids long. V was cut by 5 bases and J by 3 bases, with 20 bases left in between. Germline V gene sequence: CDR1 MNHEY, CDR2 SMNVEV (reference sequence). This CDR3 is CASSPLGGQGSYEQYF. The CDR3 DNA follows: TGTGCCAGCAGTCCCCTTGGTGGGCAGGGGAGCTACGAGCAGTACTTC.

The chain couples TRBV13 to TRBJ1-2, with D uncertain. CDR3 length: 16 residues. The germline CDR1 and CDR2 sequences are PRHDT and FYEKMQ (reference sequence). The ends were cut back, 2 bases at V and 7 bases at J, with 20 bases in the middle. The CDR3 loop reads CASSLNYASPLSGYTF. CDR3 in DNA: TGTGCCAGCAGCTTAAATTACGCCTCCCCGCTCTCTGGCTACACCTTC.

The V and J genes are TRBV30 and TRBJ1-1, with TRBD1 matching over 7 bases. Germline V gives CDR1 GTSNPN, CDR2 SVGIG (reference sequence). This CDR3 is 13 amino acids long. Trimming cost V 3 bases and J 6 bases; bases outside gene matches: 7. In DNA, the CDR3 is TGTGCCTGGAGGGGGACAGTTATCTCTGAAGCTTTCTTT. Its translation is CAWRGTVISEAFF.

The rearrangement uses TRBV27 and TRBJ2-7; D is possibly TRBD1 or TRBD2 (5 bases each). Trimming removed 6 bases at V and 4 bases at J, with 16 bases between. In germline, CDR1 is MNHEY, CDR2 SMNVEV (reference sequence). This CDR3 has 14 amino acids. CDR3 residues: CASRFGGKDYEQYF. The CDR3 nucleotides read TGTGCCAGCAGGTTTGGGGGTAAAGATTACGAGCAGTACTTC.

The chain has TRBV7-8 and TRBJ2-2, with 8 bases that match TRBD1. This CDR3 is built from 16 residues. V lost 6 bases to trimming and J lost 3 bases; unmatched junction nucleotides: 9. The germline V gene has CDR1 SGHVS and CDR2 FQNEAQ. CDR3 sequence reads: CASRVSSGGYTGELFF. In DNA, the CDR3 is TGTGCCAGCAGAGTTTCATCAGGGGGCTACACCGGGGAGCTGTTTTTT.

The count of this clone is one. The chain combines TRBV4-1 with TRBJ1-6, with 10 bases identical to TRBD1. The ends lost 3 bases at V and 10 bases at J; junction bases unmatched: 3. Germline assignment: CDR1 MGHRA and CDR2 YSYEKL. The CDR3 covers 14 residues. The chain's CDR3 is CASSHGTGVSPLHF. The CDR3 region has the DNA TGCGCCAGCAGCCATGGGACAGGGGTATCACCCCTCCACTTT.

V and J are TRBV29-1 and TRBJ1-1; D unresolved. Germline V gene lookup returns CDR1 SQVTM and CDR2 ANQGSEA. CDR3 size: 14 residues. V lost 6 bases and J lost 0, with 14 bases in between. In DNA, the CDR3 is TGCAGCGTCTCCAGGCCAGAGATGAACACTGAAGCTTTCTTT. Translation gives CSVSRPEMNTEAFF.